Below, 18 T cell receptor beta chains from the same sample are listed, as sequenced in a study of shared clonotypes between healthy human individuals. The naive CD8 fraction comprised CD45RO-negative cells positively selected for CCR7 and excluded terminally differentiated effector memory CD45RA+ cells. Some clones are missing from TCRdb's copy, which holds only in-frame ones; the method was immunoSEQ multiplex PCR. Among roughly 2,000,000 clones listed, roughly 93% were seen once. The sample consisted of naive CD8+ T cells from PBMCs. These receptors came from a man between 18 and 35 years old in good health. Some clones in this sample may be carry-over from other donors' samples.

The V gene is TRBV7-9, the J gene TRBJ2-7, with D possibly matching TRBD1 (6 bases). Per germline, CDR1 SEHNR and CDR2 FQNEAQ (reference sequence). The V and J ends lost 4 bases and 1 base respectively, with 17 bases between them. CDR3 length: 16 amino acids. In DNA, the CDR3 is TGTGCCAGCAGCTCCTTCGCACAGGGTGGGTCCTACGAGCAGTACTTC. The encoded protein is CASSSFAQGGSYEQYF.

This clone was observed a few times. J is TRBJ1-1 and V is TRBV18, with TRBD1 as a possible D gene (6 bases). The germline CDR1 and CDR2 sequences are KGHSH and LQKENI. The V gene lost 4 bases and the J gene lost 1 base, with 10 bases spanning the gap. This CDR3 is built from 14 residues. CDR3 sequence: CASSLRTANTEAFF. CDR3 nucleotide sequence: TGTGCCAGCTCACTTAGGACAGCGAACACTGAAGCTTTCTTT.

The CDR3 protein is CASSPGQFTYEQYF. The CDR3, as DNA: TGTGCCAGCAGCCCGGGACAGTTCACCTACGAGCAGTACTTC. The chain links TRBV11-2 to TRBJ2-7, with TRBD1 identical over 7 bases. The length of the CDR3 is 14 residues. CDR1 and CDR2 from the germline V gene are SGHAT and FQNNGV. V was clipped by 5 bases and J by 2 bases; unmatched bases: 6.

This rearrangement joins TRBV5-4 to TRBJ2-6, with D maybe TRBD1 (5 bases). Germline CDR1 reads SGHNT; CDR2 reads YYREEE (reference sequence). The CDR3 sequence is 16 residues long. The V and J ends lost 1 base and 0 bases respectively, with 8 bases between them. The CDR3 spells CASSLMTDSGANVLTF. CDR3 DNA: TGTGCCAGCAGCTTGATGACAGACTCTGGGGCCAACGTCCTGACTTTC. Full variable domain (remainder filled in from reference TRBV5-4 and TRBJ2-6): ETGVTQSPTHLIKTRGQQVTLRCSSQSGHNTVSWYQQALGQGPQFIFQYYREEENGRGNFPPRFSGLQFPNYSSELNVNALELDDSALYLCASSLMTDSGANVLTFGAGSRLTVL.

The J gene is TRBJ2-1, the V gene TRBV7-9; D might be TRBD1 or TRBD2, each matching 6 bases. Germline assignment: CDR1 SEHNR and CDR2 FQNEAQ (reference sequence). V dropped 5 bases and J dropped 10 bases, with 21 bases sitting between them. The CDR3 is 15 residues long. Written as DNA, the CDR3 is TGTGCCAGCAGCCCAAGGGGGTCCGGGACTTCAGAGCAGTTCTTC. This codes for CASSPRGSGTSEQFF.

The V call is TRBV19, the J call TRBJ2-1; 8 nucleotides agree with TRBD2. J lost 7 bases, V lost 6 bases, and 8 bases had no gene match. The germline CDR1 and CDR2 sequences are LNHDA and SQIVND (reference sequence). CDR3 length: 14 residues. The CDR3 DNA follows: TGTGCCAGTAGGCGGGCGGGACTAGTGAATGAGCAGTTCTTC. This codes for CASRRAGLVNEQFF. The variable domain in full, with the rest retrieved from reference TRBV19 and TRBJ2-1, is DGGITQSPKYLFRKEGQNVTLSCEQNLNHDAMYWYRQDPGQGLRLIYYSQIVNDFQKGDIAEGYSVSREKKESFPLTVTSAQKNPTAFYLCASRRAGLVNEQFFGPGTRLTVL.

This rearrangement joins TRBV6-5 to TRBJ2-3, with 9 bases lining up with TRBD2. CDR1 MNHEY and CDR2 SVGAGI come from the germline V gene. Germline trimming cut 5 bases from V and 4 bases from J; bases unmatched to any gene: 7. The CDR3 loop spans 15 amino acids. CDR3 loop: CASSRPGLAADTQYF. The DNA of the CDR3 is TGTGCCAGCAGTAGACCGGGACTAGCTGCAGATACGCAGTATTTT.

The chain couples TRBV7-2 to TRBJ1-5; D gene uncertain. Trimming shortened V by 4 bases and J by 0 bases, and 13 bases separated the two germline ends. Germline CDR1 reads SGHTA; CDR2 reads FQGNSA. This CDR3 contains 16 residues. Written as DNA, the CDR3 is TGTGCCAGCAGCTCCGATGGGGTTCGTAGCAATCAGCCCCAGCATTTT. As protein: CASSSDGVRSNQPQHF.

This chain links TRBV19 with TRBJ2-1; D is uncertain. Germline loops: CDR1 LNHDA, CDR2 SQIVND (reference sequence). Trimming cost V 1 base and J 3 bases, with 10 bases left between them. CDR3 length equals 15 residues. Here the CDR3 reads CASSIGTEIYNEQFF. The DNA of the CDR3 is TGTGCCAGTAGTATAGGAACGGAAATCTACAATGAGCAGTTCTTC.

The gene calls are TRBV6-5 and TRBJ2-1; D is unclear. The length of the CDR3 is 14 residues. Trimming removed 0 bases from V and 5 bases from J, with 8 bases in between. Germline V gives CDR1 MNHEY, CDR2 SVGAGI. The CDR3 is CASSYSLANNEQFF. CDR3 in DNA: TGTGCCAGCAGTTACTCGTTGGCTAACAATGAGCAGTTCTTC.

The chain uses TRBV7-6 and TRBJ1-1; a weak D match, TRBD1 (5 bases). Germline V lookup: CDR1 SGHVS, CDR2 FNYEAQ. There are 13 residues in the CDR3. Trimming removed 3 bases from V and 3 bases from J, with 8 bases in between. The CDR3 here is CASSFGHYTEAFF. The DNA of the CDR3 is TGTGCCAGCAGCTTCGGACATTACACTGAAGCTTTCTTT.

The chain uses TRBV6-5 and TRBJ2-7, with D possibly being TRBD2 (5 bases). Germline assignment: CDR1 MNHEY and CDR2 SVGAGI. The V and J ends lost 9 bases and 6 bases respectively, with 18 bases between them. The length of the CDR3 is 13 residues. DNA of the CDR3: TGTGCCAGTCTTCCGGGAACGACGGGCGAGCAGTACTTC. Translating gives CASLPGTTGEQYF.

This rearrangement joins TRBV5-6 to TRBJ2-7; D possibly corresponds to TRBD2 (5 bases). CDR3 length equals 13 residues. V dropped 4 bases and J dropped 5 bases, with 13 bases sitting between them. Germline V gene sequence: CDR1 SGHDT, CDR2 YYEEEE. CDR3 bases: TGTGCCAGCAGCACAGACTATGGGGACGAGCAGTACTTC. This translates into CASSTDYGDEQYF.

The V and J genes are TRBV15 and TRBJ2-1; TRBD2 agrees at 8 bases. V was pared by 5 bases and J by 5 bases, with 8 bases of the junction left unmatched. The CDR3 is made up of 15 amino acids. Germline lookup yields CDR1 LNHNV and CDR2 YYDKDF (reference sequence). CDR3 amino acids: CATSGAGARDNEQFF. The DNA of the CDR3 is TGTGCCACCAGCGGAGCGGGGGCGCGGGACAATGAGCAGTTCTTC.

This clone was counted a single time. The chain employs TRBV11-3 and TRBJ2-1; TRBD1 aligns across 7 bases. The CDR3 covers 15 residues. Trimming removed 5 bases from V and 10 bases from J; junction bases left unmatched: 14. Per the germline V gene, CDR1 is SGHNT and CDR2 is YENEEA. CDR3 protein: CASSPTETGRWEQFF. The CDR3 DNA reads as TGTGCCAGCAGCCCAACCGAGACAGGGCGGTGGGAGCAGTTCTTC.

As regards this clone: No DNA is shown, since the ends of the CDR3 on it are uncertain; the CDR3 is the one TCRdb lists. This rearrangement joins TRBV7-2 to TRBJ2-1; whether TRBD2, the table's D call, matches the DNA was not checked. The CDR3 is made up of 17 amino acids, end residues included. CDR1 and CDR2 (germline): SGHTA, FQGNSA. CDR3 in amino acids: CASSLFLSGGSYNEQFF.

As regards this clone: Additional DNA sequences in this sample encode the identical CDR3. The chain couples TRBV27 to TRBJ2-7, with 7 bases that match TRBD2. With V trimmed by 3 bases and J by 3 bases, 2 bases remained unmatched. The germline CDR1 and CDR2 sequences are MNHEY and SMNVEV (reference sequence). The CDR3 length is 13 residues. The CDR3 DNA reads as TGTGCCAGCAGTTTGGGACTAAGCTACGAGCAGTACTTC. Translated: CASSLGLSYEQYF.

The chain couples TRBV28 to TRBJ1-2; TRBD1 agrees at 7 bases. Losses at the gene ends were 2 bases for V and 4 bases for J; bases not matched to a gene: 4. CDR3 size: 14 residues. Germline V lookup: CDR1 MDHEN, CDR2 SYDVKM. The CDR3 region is CASSLAGGAYGYTF. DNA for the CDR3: TGTGCCAGCAGTTTAGCAGGGGGGGCCTATGGCTACACCTTC.